A selection of T cell receptor beta chains follows, all from one sample in a study of cytomegalovirus exposure and HLA in healthy donors. Measured with immunoSEQ multiplex PCR; TCRdb has only the in-frame clones, and not every one. The sample carries around 170,000 clones, around 80% recorded once. Material: PBMCs. Receptors originate from a woman in her 40s in good health and CMV-seronegative. Both conserved end residues are part of each CDR3. D genes are given only for firm matches. Clone size is not always given. Where it is, it says once, few, many or a class for expanded clones.

TRBD2	TRBV9	.	TRBJ2-1	CASSVGGSPFLEQFF	TGTGCCAGCAGCGTCGGCGGGAGCCCTTTCCTTGAGCAGTTCTTC
TRBD2	TRBV7-3	.	TRBJ2-3	CASSPRSGGGLDTQYF	TGTGCCAGCAGCCCGAGAAGCGGGGGTGGATTGGATACGCAGTATTTT
TRBD2	TRBV7-9	.	TRBJ2-7	CASSLGLAGGAYEQYF	TGTGCCAGCAGCTTGGGACTAGCGGGGGGGGCCTACGAGCAGTACTTC
TRBD1	TRBV28	.	TRBJ1-5	CASSGQGAGQPQHF	TGTGCCAGCAGTGGACAGGGGGCGGGTCAGCCCCAGCATTTT
.	TRBV7-2	.	TRBJ1-2	CASSLGTSLSYGYTF	TGTGCCAGCAGCTTAGGGACATCATTGTCCTATGGCTACACCTTC
TRBD1	TRBV6-6	.	TRBJ1-1	CASSYGGQPMNTEAFF	TGTGCCAGCAGTTACGGGGGACAGCCCATGAACACTGAAGCTTTCTTT
TRBD2	TRBV9	.	TRBJ2-7	CASSVAGAGEVTREQYF	TGTGCCAGCAGCGTAGCAGGTGCGGGAGAGGTCACTAGGGAGCAGTACTTC
.	TRBV6-6	.	TRBJ2-3	CASSYSPSVTDTQYF	TGTGCCAGCAGTTACTCGCCTAGCGTAACAGATACGCAGTATTTT
TRBD1	TRBV6-6	.	TRBJ1-2	CASSFGQEGGYGYTF	TGTGCCAGCAGCTTTGGACAGGAAGGGGGCTATGGCTACACCTTC
.	TRBV30	.	TRBJ2-1	CAWSVGAGSSAGQFF	TGTGCCTGGAGTGTAGGGGCAGGCTCCAGTGCAGGGCAGTTCTTC
.	TRBV29-1	.	TRBJ2-2	CSTPSHTGELFF	TGCAGCACCCCGAGTCACACCGGGGAGCTGTTTTTT
TRBD2	TRBV27	few	TRBJ2-7	CASRFGLAGRYEQYF	TGTGCCAGCAGATTCGGACTAGCGGGAAGGTACGAGCAGTACTTC